What follows describes a single TCR beta chain. Assay used: immunoSEQ multiplex PCR; TCRdb lists only in-frame clones, some missing. The sample holds approximately 64,000 clones; 90% are singletons and the top ten take approximately 2%. These data belong to a study of T cell changes during pregnancy in multiple sclerosis. Per the germline V gene, CDR1 is LNHDA and CDR2 is SQIVND (reference sequence). This CDR3 comprises 13 residues. V was clipped by 8 bases and J by 4 bases; unmatched bases: 3. This receptor was identified in a female donor in good health, enrolled as a control in a pregnancy study. The chain combines TRBV19 with TRBJ1-1; 11 bases fit TRBD1. The sample in question was peripheral blood, obtained in the second trimester of pregnancy. DNA for the CDR3: TGTGCCAGTCGGGACAGGGGGAGCACTGAAGCTTTCTTT. Its translation: CASRDRGSTEAFF.